What follows describes a single T cell receptor (beta chain). This sample stems from a study of T cells in Graves' hyperthyroidism and ophthalmopathy. Germline V gives CDR1 SGHTA, CDR2 FQGTGA. CDR3 size: 13 residues. V dropped 4 bases and J dropped 6 bases, with 10 bases sitting between them. The hyperthyroidism was newly diagnosed and had lasted under 2 months; the patients were aged 18 to 65. RNA transcripts yielded amplified TCR beta CDR3 regions. The primer set for the first-round RT-PCR of the TCR CDR3 was HTBI. TCRdb independently ran MiXCR on the multiplex PCR reads; one entry per CDR3 protein. The repertoire has around 400,000 distinct CDR3 sequences, approximately 14% of them found once; the top ten carry about 27%.

The specimen sequenced was blood. The source is a woman aged 18-35 years with Graves' hyperthyroidism that later progressed to Graves' ophthalmopathy. This chain joins TRBV7-3 and TRBJ2-1; D gene ambiguous. CDR3 sequence (DNA): TGTGCCAGCAGCTCCCTAGTCCCCAATGAGCAGTTCTTC. Translated: CASSSLVPNEQFF.